What follows describes a single TCR beta chain. The data originate from a study of shared clonotypes between healthy human individuals. Libraries were prepared by immunoSEQ multiplex PCR; TCRdb keeps only in-frame clonotypes and omits some of them. The sample holds 550,000 to 800,000 clones, about 74% seen once. The CDR3 totals 15 residues. Germline assignment: CDR1 MNHEY and CDR2 SMNVEV (reference sequence). The junction had 10 bases not matched to a gene; V was cut back by 3 bases and J by 6 bases. The receptor's source is a woman in her 30s in good health. The chain is built from TRBV27 and TRBJ1-1; the match to TRBD1 covers 7 bases. The source material was memory CD4+ T cells sorted from blood. Subset indicated: CD45RA-negative fraction. The DNA of the CDR3 is TGTGCCAGCAGTTTCGGGACAGCTCTTACCGCTGAAGCTTTCTTT. Protein product: CASSFGTALTAEAFF.